Listed here are 3 T cell receptor beta chains from one sample, sequenced in a study of blood T cell repertoires in COVID-19. Measured with immunoSEQ multiplex PCR; TCRdb has only the in-frame clones, and not every one. The sample shows over 25,000 clones, about 80% of them seen only once. The sequenced sample consisted of peripheral blood. All receptors come from a woman aged 80 or over with acute or convalescent COVID-19.

The V and J genes are TRBV7-8 and TRBJ2-5; TRBD1 might be the D (5 bases). CDR1 is SGHVS and CDR2 is FQNEAQ in the germline V gene. V dropped 5 bases and J dropped 2 bases, with 12 bases sitting between them. There are 14 residues in the CDR3. CDR3 protein: CASSPPGNQETQYF. Here the CDR3 DNA reads TGTGCCAGCAGCCCCCCAGGGAATCAAGAGACCCAGTACTTC.

The genes are TRBV7-9 and TRBJ1-2, with D tentatively TRBD1 (6 bases). Trimming left V 3 bases short and J 7 bases short, with 9 bases between. The CDR3 is 12 amino acids. Germline CDR1 and CDR2: SEHNR and FQNEAQ (reference sequence). The CDR3 region is CASSFSGVGYTF. CDR3 bases: TGTGCCAGCAGCTTCTCAGGGGTTGGCTACACCTTC.

This clone was seen once. The V and J genes are TRBV9 and TRBJ2-7, with 7 bases aligning to TRBD1. This CDR3 contains 15 residues. Germline V gene lookup returns CDR1 SGDLS and CDR2 YYNGEE. The J segment lost 4 bases and the V segment lost 2 bases, leaving 9 bases of the junction unmatched. The CDR3: CASSVEGAGPYEQYF. The CDR3 DNA sequence: TGTGCCAGCAGCGTCGAGGGGGCAGGGCCTTACGAGCAGTACTTC.